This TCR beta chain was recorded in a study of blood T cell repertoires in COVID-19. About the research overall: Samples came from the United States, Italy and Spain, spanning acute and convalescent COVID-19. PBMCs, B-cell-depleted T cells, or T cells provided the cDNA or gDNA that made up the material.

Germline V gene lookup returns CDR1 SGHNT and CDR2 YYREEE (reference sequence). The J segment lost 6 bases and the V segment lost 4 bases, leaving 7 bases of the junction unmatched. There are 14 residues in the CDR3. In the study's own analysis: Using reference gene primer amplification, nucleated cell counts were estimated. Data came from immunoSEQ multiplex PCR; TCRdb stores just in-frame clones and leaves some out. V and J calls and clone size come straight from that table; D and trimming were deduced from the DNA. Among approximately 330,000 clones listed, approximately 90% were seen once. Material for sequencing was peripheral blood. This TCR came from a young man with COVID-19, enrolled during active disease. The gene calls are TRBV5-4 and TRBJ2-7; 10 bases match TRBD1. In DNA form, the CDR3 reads TGTGCCAGCAGCCATCGGGACAGGGGAGGCGAGCAGTACTTC. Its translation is CASSHRDRGGEQYF.